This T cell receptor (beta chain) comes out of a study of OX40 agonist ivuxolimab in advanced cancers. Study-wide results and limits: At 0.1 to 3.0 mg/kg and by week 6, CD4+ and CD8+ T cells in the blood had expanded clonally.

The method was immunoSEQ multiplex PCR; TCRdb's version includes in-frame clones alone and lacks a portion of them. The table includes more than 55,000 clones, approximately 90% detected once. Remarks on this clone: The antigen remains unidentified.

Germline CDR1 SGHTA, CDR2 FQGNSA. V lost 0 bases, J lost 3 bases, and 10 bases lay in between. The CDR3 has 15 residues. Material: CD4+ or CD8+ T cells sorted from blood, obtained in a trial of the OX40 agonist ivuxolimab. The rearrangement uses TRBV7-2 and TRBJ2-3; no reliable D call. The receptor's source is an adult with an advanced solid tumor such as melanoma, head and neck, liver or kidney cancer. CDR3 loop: CASSLANKETDTQYF. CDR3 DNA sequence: TGTGCCAGCAGCTTAGCAAATAAGGAGACAGATACGCAGTATTTT.